The T cell receptor (beta chain) under discussion was sequenced for a study of vaccination effects on CD4 cells after COVID-19. Study as a whole: After expansion with viral peptide pools in the ViraFEST assay, antigen-specific CD4+ T cells were sequenced. With approximately 9.2 ug/ml peptides and around 9.6 IU/ml IL-2, over 1.5 million PBMC per well were cultured.

Turning to this clone: Its specificity is not known.

Germline CDR1 is SGHKS and CDR2 is YYEKEE (reference sequence). The germline V and J ends were trimmed by 2 bases and 1 base, with 10 bases remaining between them. The CDR3 covers 15 residues. Generated by immunoSEQ multiplex PCR, the TCRdb table keeps only in-frame clones and is missing some. The sample contains 70,000 to 75,000 clones, approximately 77% of which appear only once. Following an approximately 9-day culture, CD4+ T cells were purified. Material: CD4+ T cells from PBMCs cultured without peptide, obtained before COVID-19 vaccination. This receptor was obtained from a human donor who received a COVID-19 vaccine. This chain joins TRBV5-5 and TRBJ1-5; no clear D. The DNA of the CDR3 is TGTGCCAGCAGCTTCACTCCCCGAAGCAATCAGCCCCAGCATTTT. Translated, it gives CASSFTPRSNQPQHF.